The T cell receptor beta chain described here comes from a study of CD8 T cells in Susac syndrome (dated by TCRdb to 2018 to 2020). General notes on the study: Whether CD8+ T cell activation and differentiation in Susac syndrome was antigen driven was tested using repertoire sequencing. Results and caveats for the whole study, not just this receptor: The number of individuals in the TCR sequencing and HLA analysis was acknowledged as relatively small.

RNA was extracted using the RNeasy kit, and about 0.5 to 1 ug of the RNA was reverse transcribed with random hexamers. TCR beta CDR3 regions were amplified with the immunoSEQ multiplex PCR assay covering 54 Vbeta and 13 Jbeta segments. To correct PCR amplification bias, a synthetic template baseline was used for both primer optimization and computational correction. The published analysis was carried out like this. Reads were annotated to V, D and J genes per IMGT and analyzed with immunoSEQ Analyzer, keeping only productive sequences. Clonality was calculated as one minus the Shannon entropy normalized by log2 of the number of productive unique sequences. For each patient and control, public and private clones were evaluated within the 100 most prevalent clones. Clones were defined as Susac-specific when absent from the healthy and MS cohorts, from approximately 1,100 published viral clones and from other ImmuneACCESS disease sequences. The public reads were run again by TCRdb, first through fastp at Q25 and then through MiXCR, and only productive beta chains were kept. All rows with the same CDR3 protein become a single entry with the most common DNA and genes. In this record, the V and J calls reflect TCRdb's handling and not the investigators' own analysis. A total of approximately 230,000 distinct CDR3 sequences appear in this sample, 90% to 95% of them only once. The ten largest clones represent 0.07% to 0.09% of the sample.

A note on this clonotype: Its antigen has not been determined. One base away there is no much larger clone; base qualities are not given.

Trimming takes 3 bases off V and 0 bases off J; junction bases not matched to a gene: 10. From cysteine to phenylalanine, the CDR3 is 19 amino acids long. Only CDR3 DNA is held: 57 bases, read in frame from base 1. High-throughput TCR beta sequencing profiled peripheral blood CD8+ and CD4+ T cells from healthy donors, Susac syndrome patients and multiple sclerosis patients. The multiple sclerosis controls were treatment-naive patients whose relapsing-remitting disease, either stable or active, fulfilled the revised McDonald criteria. Bulk CD8+ and CD4+ T cells were purified by magnetic negative isolation, whereas CD8+ TEMRA cells were enriched by FACS. Blood was drawn into EDTA tubes, processed within 24 hours, and PBMCs were isolated by density gradient centrifugation. PBMCs intended for TCR sequencing were cryopreserved in liquid nitrogen and were subsequently thawed in a 37 degrees C water bath. The sorted or isolated CD4+, CD8+ and CD8+ TEMRA cells had a purity of 90% or higher.

This sequence uses TRBV12-3 or TRBV12-4 and TRBJ2-1; a stretch of 11 junction bases matches TRBD2. The receptor was derived from a human donor with multiple sclerosis. The sequencing sample was made of CD4+ T cells from PBMCs. The CDR3 reads CASSFSGWGLADSYNEQFF. Read as DNA, the sequence is TGTGCCAGCAGTTTTAGTGGGTGGGGACTAGCGGACTCCTACAATGAGCAGTTCTTC.